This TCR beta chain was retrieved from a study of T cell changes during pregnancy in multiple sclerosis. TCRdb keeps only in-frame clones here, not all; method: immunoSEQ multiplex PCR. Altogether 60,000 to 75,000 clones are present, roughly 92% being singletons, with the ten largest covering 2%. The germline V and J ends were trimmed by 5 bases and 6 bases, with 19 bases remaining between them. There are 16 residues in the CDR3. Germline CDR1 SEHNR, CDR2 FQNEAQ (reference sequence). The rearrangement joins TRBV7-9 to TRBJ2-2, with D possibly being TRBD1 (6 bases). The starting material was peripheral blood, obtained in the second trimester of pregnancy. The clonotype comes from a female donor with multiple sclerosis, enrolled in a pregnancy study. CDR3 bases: TGTGCCAGCAGCCCCAAGGGGGAGTCGTGGTCCGGGGAGCTGTTTTTT. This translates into CASSPKGESWSGELFF.